These 24 T cell receptor beta chains originate from one sample sequenced in a study of T cells in narcolepsy. Generated by immunoSEQ multiplex PCR, the TCRdb table keeps only in-frame clones and is missing some. The top ten hold approximately 0.7% of the sample, which has roughly 20,000 clones, just over 85% seen once. Sequencing was done on a sample of memory (CD45RA-) CD4+ T cells from blood. These receptors were collected from a human donor in good health.

CDR3 residues: CASRPVDDNYEQYF. The CDR3 DNA is TGTGCCAGCAGGCCTGTGGACGATAACTACGAGCAGTACTTC. The rearrangement joins TRBV6-5 to TRBJ2-7; no definite D call. Deletions cut 6 bases from V and 3 bases from J, with 15 bases between. The germline CDR1 and CDR2 sequences are MNHEY and SVGAGI. The CDR3 runs 14 residues.

This clone was detected only a few times. V usage is TRBV7-9 and J usage is TRBJ2-7; 8 nucleotides align to TRBD2. This CDR3 is 14 amino acids long. Per the germline V gene, CDR1 is SEHNR and CDR2 is FQNEAQ (reference sequence). The J segment lost 5 bases and the V segment lost 5 bases, leaving 8 bases of the junction unmatched. DNA of the CDR3: TGTGCCAGCAGCCAGCTAGCGGGCCCCCACGAGCAGTACTTC. It is translated as CASSQLAGPHEQYF.

This chain links TRBV6-6 with TRBJ2-7; D possibly corresponds to TRBD1 (6 bases). V lost 4 bases and J 0 bases, leaving 10 bases between the germline ends. CDR3 size: 14 residues. Germline assignment: CDR1 MNHNY and CDR2 SVGAGI (reference sequence). CDR3 DNA sequence: TGTGCCAGCAGTTCCACAGGGAGCTCCTACGAGCAGTACTTC. It codes for CASSSTGSSYEQYF.

This sequence joins TRBV30 and TRBJ1-2; D unclear. The CDR3 loop spans 11 amino acids. Deletions cut 3 bases from V and 7 bases from J, with 9 bases between. Germline V gives CDR1 GTSNPN, CDR2 SVGIG (reference sequence). CDR3 in DNA: TGTGCCTGGAGCCACCTCCGTGGCTACACCTTC. Translated, it gives CAWSHLRGYTF. Full variable domain (outside the CDR3, taken from reference TRBV30 and TRBJ1-2): SQTIHQWPATLVQPVGSPLSLECTVEGTSNPNLYWYRQAAGRGLQLLFYSVGIGQISSEVPQNLSASRPQDRQFILSSKKLLLSDSGFYLCAWSHLRGYTFGSGTRLTVV.

The rearrangement uses TRBV14 and TRBJ2-2, with D possibly TRBD2 on 5 matching bases. The ends were cut back, 2 bases at V and 0 bases at J, with 16 bases in the middle. Germline V gene data show CDR1 as SGHDN and CDR2 as FVKESK. The CDR3 sequence is 18 residues long. CDR3 residues: CASSQWRPGASNTGELFF. In DNA form, the CDR3 reads TGTGCCAGCAGCCAATGGAGGCCGGGCGCCTCGAACACCGGGGAGCTGTTTTTT.

The chain is built from TRBV6-6 and TRBJ2-7; 10 bases agree with TRBD1. Germline loops: CDR1 MNHNY, CDR2 SVGAGI (reference sequence). Trimming cost V 3 bases and J 7 bases; bases outside gene matches: 6. The CDR3 is made up of 14 amino acids. CDR3 loop: CASSYDRGRREQYF. The CDR3 DNA sequence: TGTGCCAGCAGTTATGACAGGGGGCGTCGAGAGCAGTACTTC.

The J gene is TRBJ1-2, the V gene TRBV6-5; possibly TRBD1 for D (6 bases). The CDR3 spans 14 residues. Trimming cost V 6 bases and J 1 base, with 12 bases left between them. Germline V gives CDR1 MNHEY, CDR2 SVGAGI. CDR3 DNA sequence: TGTGCCAGCAGGGAGGGACAAATTAACTATGGCTACACCTTC. Protein: CASREGQINYGYTF.

The V gene is TRBV28, the J gene TRBJ1-4, with D possibly being TRBD1 (5 bases). Germline CDR1 is MDHEN and CDR2 is SYDVKM. The V gene lost 3 bases and the J gene lost 7 bases, with 12 bases spanning the gap. The CDR3 totals 14 residues. The DNA for the CDR3 is TGTGCCAGCAGTTTCAGGGTGGGGGGTGAAAAACTGTTTTTT. Amino acid sequence: CASSFRVGGEKLFF.

The CDR3 DNA reads TGTGCCAGTAATACGCAGGGGACAACATACTATGGCTACACCTTC. As protein: CASNTQGTTYYGYTF. This chain joins TRBV19 and TRBJ1-2, with TRBD1 as a possible D gene (6 bases). CDR3 length equals 15 residues. V lost 7 bases and J lost 3, with 18 bases in between. The germline CDR1 and CDR2 sequences are LNHDA and SQIVND (reference sequence).

The gene calls are TRBV18 and TRBJ2-5; D is unresolved. The germline gives CDR1 KGHSH, CDR2 LQKENI. The CDR3 extends over 14 amino acids. V was cut by 3 bases and J by 4 bases, with 12 bases left in between. The CDR3 region has the DNA TGTGCCAGCTCACCCTTCTTGCCCCCAGAGACCCAGTACTTC. This codes for CASSPFLPPETQYF.

The genes are TRBV19 and TRBJ1-1; D might be TRBD1 (6 bases). V was clipped by 3 bases and J by 6 bases, with 14 bases between them. Germline assignment: CDR1 LNHDA and CDR2 SQIVND (reference sequence). This CDR3 region has 14 residues. CDR3 residues: CASSIRTVSPEAFF. CDR3 coding DNA: TGTGCCAGTAGTATTCGGACAGTGAGCCCTGAAGCTTTCTTT. Filled out from reference TRBV19 and TRBJ1-1, the complete variable domain reads DGGITQSPKYLFRKEGQNVTLSCEQNLNHDAMYWYRQDPGQGLRLIYYSQIVNDFQKGDIAEGYSVSREKKESFPLTVTSAQKNPTAFYLCASSIRTVSPEAFFGQGTRLTVV.

The rearrangement links TRBV28 to TRBJ2-7, with 9 bases identical to TRBD2. There are 13 residues in the CDR3. The germline V gene has CDR1 MDHEN and CDR2 SYDVKM. With 7 bases clipped from V and 6 bases from J, the junction kept 7 bases outside the gene matches. The CDR3 sequence is CASNFLAGSEQYF. CDR3 in DNA: TGTGCCAGCAACTTCCTAGCGGGATCCGAGCAGTACTTC. The full variable domain, with the rest looked up from reference TRBV28 and TRBJ2-7, is DVKVTQSSRYLVKRTGEKVFLECVQDMDHENMFWYRQDPGLGLRLIYFSYDVKMKEKGDIPEGYSVSREKKERFSLILESASTNQTSMYLCASNFLAGSEQYFGPGTRLTVT.

V and J are TRBV19 and TRBJ1-2; a weak D match, TRBD1 (6 bases). Germline assignment: CDR1 LNHDA and CDR2 SQIVND (reference sequence). The CDR3 has 15 amino acids. V was clipped by 5 bases and J by 4 bases, with 17 bases between them. CDR3 coding DNA: TGTGCCAGTAGTCTCCGGACAGTCTTGGCCTATGGCTACACCTTC. It yields the protein CASSLRTVLAYGYTF.

The gene calls are TRBV11-2 and TRBJ1-3, with no clear D. Germline loops: CDR1 SGHAT, CDR2 FQNNGV. The CDR3 is 12 amino acids. V shed 5 bases and J shed 2 bases, with 4 bases lying between them. The CDR3 reads CASSPAGNTIYF. CDR3 DNA sequence: TGTGCCAGCAGCCCGGCTGGAAACACCATATATTTT.

In regard to this clone: Other DNA variants within this sample encode the same CDR3. The chain is built from TRBV30 and TRBJ1-6; D unclear. Germline CDR1 is GTSNPN and CDR2 is SVGIG (reference sequence). CDR3 length: 11 residues. V was cut by 4 bases and J by 8 bases, with 6 bases left in between. The CDR3 DNA sequence: TGTGCCTGGACGAGGGATTCACCCCTCCACTTT. Protein product: CAWTRDSPLHF. The whole variable domain, filled in from reference TRBV30 and TRBJ1-6, reads SQTIHQWPATLVQPVGSPLSLECTVEGTSNPNLYWYRQAAGRGLQLLFYSVGIGQISSEVPQNLSASRPQDRQFILSSKKLLLSDSGFYLCAWTRDSPLHFGNGTRLTVT.

This clone was observed once. The chain combines TRBV7-2 with TRBJ1-6; D is unclear. The CDR3 totals 13 residues. Germline CDR1 reads SGHTA; CDR2 reads FQGNSA. The V end was cut by 3 bases, the J end by 5 bases, with 5 bases between. CDR3 region: CASSFSDNSPLHF. Here the CDR3 DNA reads TGTGCCAGCAGCTTCTCAGATAATTCACCCCTCCACTTT. Supplemented by reference TRBV7-2 and TRBJ1-6, the full variable domain reads GAGVSQSPSNKVTEKGKDVELRCDPISGHTALYWYRQSLGQGLEFLIYFQGNSAPDKSGLPSDRFSAERTGGSVSTLTIQRTQQEDSAVYLCASSFSDNSPLHFGNGTRLTVT.

The V gene is TRBV2, the J gene TRBJ1-5, with 9 bases fitting TRBD1. CDR3 length equals 16 residues. Per germline, CDR1 SNHLY and CDR2 FYNNEI. V lost 1 base, J lost 11 bases, and 12 bases stayed unmatched. The CDR3 is CASSEGLGTGPLAQHF. The DNA for the CDR3 is TGTGCCAGCAGTGAAGGGTTGGGGACAGGGCCTCTAGCCCAGCATTTT.

The chain links TRBV6-5 to TRBJ1-1; D is ambiguous. Looked up from germline, CDR1 is MNHEY and CDR2 is SVGAGI. There are 11 residues in the CDR3. V gave up 6 bases and J gave up 2 bases, with 4 bases separating them. The CDR3 is CASSRNTEAFF. The CDR3 nucleotides are TGTGCCAGCAGCCGTAACACTGAAGCTTTCTTT.

The chain employs TRBV4-3 and TRBJ1-5; D is ambiguous. In germline, CDR1 is LGHNA, CDR2 YSLEER. Trimming removed 1 base at V and 4 bases at J, with 14 bases between. The CDR3 totals 16 residues. CDR3 in amino acids: CASSQGVNIPNQPQHF. In DNA, the CDR3 is TGCGCCAGCAGCCAAGGGGTCAATATACCAAATCAGCCCCAGCATTTT.

The V call is TRBV30, the J call TRBJ2-3; D gene ambiguous. Trimming cost V 8 bases and J 1 base, with 16 bases left between them. Germline-derived CDR1 and CDR2 are GTSNPN and SVGIG (reference sequence). The CDR3 sequence is 14 residues long. Here the CDR3 reads CAINQVLRTDTQYF. The CDR3 coding sequence is TGTGCCATCAACCAGGTTCTCCGCACAGATACGCAGTATTTT.

The gene calls are TRBV12-2 and TRBJ1-2; the D call of TRBD1 is as the table states it, not checked on the DNA. TRBV12-2 is a listed pseudogene. The CDR3 totals 13 residues. CDR3 region: CASPHGRYYGYTF. CDR3 in DNA: TGTGCAAGTCCCCATGGCAGGTACTATGGCTACACCTTC.

The chain uses TRBV6-1 and TRBJ2-5; D unresolved. The CDR3 consists of 13 residues. Germline V gives CDR1 MNHNS, CDR2 SASEGT. The V end was cut by 5 bases, the J end by 3 bases, with 10 bases between. CDR3 protein: CASSQRREETQYF. CDR3 DNA: TGTGCCAGCAGTCAACGACGTGAAGAGACCCAGTACTTC.

The gene calls are TRBV2 and TRBJ2-2; no clear D gene. The CDR3 covers 14 residues. Germline CDR1 and CDR2: SNHLY and FYNNEI. V shed 8 bases and J shed 4 bases, with 14 bases lying between them. CDR3 sequence reads: CASRISRSTGELFF. DNA of the CDR3: TGTGCCAGCCGAATTAGTAGATCCACCGGGGAGCTGTTTTTT.

The chain joins TRBV7-3 to TRBJ2-3; the D is unclear. This CDR3 spans 15 amino acids. The germline V gene encodes CDR1 SGHTA and CDR2 FQGTGA. V was cut by 0 bases and J by 1 base, with 8 bases left in between. CDR3 loop: CASSLTAGRTDTQYF. For the CDR3, the DNA is TGTGCCAGCAGCTTAACGGCCGGGCGCACAGATACGCAGTATTTT.